Each of the 32 T cell receptor beta chains below was sequenced from the same sample in a study of human T cells and chemical hapten exposure. Unique molecular identifiers were linked by the library to individual cDNA molecules. TCRdb itself ran the reads through MiXCR, one entry per CDR3 protein. Of about 2,100 distinct CDR3 sequences in the sample, approximately 58% were seen once. The sample's treatment: therapeutic diphenylcyclopropenone sensitization with weekly scalp DPC. Sequences were derived from whole blood, sampled before DPC sensitization or 2, 6, or about 24 weeks after (not recorded which). Receptors were obtained from an adult with alopecia areata. Some clones in this sample may be carry-over from other donors' samples. This table probably holds off-target reads from a library built for another chain.

The chain employs TRBV5-4 and TRBJ2-6; 8 positions match TRBD1. J gave up 2 bases and V 2 bases, and 3 bases lay outside the gene matches. From germline, CDR1 is SGHNT and CDR2 YYREEE (reference sequence). CDR3 length: 16 residues. CDR3 DNA: TGTGCCAGCAGCTTTGACAGGGGACCTGGGGCCAACGTCCTGACTTTC. Its translation: CASSFDRGPGANVLTF. The full variable domain, in which reference TRBV5-4 and TRBJ2-6 provide the parts outside the CDR3, is ETGVTQSPTHLIKTRGQQVTLRCSSQSGHNTVSWYQQALGQGPQFIFQYYREEENGRGNFPPRFSGLQFPNYSSELNVNALELDDSALYLCASSFDRGPGANVLTFGAGSRLTVL.

There are a few counts of this clonotype. The chain employs TRBV5-4 and TRBJ2-7, with 7 bases matching TRBD2. CDR3 length: 15 amino acids. Germline V lookup: CDR1 SGHNT, CDR2 YYREEE (reference sequence). The V and J ends lost 6 bases and 2 bases, in that order; junction bases with no gene match: 11. The chain's CDR3 is CASTRGASGTYEQYF. CDR3 nucleotide sequence: TGTGCCAGCACCCGAGGGGCTAGCGGTACCTACGAGCAGTACTTC. Full variable domain (rest looked up from reference TRBV5-4 and TRBJ2-7): ETGVTQSPTHLIKTRGQQVTLRCSSQSGHNTVSWYQQALGQGPQFIFQYYREEENGRGNFPPRFSGLQFPNYSSELNVNALELDDSALYLCASTRGASGTYEQYFGPGTRLTVT.

The chain joins TRBV5-1 to TRBJ2-5; no clear D. Between the trimmed V and J ends, which lost 3 bases and 0 bases, there was a span of 9 bases. CDR1 is SGHRS, CDR2 YFSETQ, per germline. The CDR3 has 14 amino acids. For the CDR3, the DNA is TGCGCCAGCAGCTCAGTGGCGAACCAAGAGACCCAGTACTTC. Protein product: CASSSVANQETQYF.

The genes are TRBV5-1 and TRBJ2-5, with 7 bases aligning to TRBD2. CDR1 is SGHRS and CDR2 is YFSETQ in the germline V gene. V dropped 4 bases and J dropped 7; count of bases not matched to a gene: 16. CDR3 length equals 16 residues. The CDR3 DNA reads TGCGCCAGCAGCAGTGGCGGGAGAGCCGGAATTGGGACCCAGTACTTC. Amino acid sequence: CASSSGGRAGIGTQYF.

J is TRBJ2-2 and V is TRBV5-1, with D uncertain. CDR1 is SGHRS, CDR2 YFSETQ, per germline. Trimming took off 2 bases at V and 2 bases at J, with 10 bases between the two ends. The CDR3 spans 15 residues. The CDR3 DNA is TGCGCCAGCAGCTTAACAGCATTAAACACCGGGGAGCTGTTTTTT. Amino acids: CASSLTALNTGELFF. Full variable domain (missing parts from reference TRBV5-1 and TRBJ2-2): KAGVTQTPRYLIKTRGQQVTLSCSPISGHRSVSWYQQTPGQGLQFLFEYFSETQRNKGNFPGRFSGRQFSNSRSEMNVSTLELGDSALYLCASSLTALNTGELFFGEGSRLTVL.

The rearrangement uses TRBV11-2 and TRBJ2-3; no firm D call. In germline, CDR1 is SGHAT, CDR2 FQNNGV. With 5 bases removed from V and 2 bases from J, the gap between germline ends came to 8 bases. CDR3 length equals 13 residues. DNA for the CDR3: TGTGCCAGCAGCCTGGACCCCACAGATACGCAGTATTTT. Translating gives CASSLDPTDTQYF.

This clonotype was found a few times. This chain links TRBV29-1 with TRBJ2-2, with D unclear. V was shortened by 0 bases and J by 3 bases, with 2 bases between the two germline ends. Per germline, CDR1 SQVTM and CDR2 ANQGSEA. The length of the CDR3 is 12 residues. The CDR3 sequence: CSVEEDTGELFF. The CDR3 DNA is TGCAGCGTTGAAGAGGACACCGGGGAGCTGTTTTTT.

The rearrangement joins TRBV11-2 to TRBJ2-7; possible D gene TRBD1, 5 bases. The CDR3 sequence is 14 residues long. Trimming cost V 5 bases and J 0 bases, with 11 bases left between them. Germline CDR1 SGHAT, CDR2 FQNNGV. The CDR3 sequence: CASSRTGISYEQYF. CDR3 nucleotides: TGTGCCAGCAGCCGAACAGGAATCTCCTACGAGCAGTACTTC.

This clonotype showed up just a few times. The rearrangement joins TRBV7-2 to TRBJ2-2; 7 nucleotides match TRBD1. J was trimmed by 5 bases and V by 8 bases; bases with no gene match: 8. Germline V gene lookup returns CDR1 SGHTA and CDR2 FQGNSA. This CDR3 spans 14 amino acids. The CDR3, as DNA: TGTGCCAGCCGATTGACAGGGCTGACCGGGGAGCTGTTTTTT. Its protein product is CASRLTGLTGELFF.

The chain uses TRBV7-9 and TRBJ2-5, with D possibly matching TRBD1 (5 bases). Germline lookup yields CDR1 SEHNR and CDR2 FQNEAQ (reference sequence). The CDR3 is made up of 14 amino acids. Between the trimmed V and J ends, which lost 3 bases and 2 bases, there was a span of 10 bases. In DNA, the CDR3 is TGTGCCAGCAGCTTCATGGGGCGGCAAGAGACCCAGTACTTC. This sequence encodes CASSFMGRQETQYF. Full variable domain (rest looked up from reference TRBV7-9 and TRBJ2-5): DTGVSQNPRHKITKRGQNVTFRCDPISEHNRLYWYRQTLGQGPEFLTYFQNEAQLEKSRLLSDRFSAERPKGSFSTLEIQRTEQGDSAMYLCASSFMGRQETQYFGPGTRLLVL.

This chain joins TRBV4-2 and TRBJ2-7, with a weak D call TRBD2 (7 bases). The germline V and J ends were trimmed by 3 bases and 5 bases, with 20 bases remaining between them. Germline-derived CDR1 and CDR2 are LGHNA and YNFKEQ. The CDR3 extends over 16 amino acids. The DNA of the CDR3 is TGTGCCAGCAGCCAGGCCCTAAAGGGGGGGCCTGACGAGCAGTACTTC. As protein: CASSQALKGGPDEQYF.

The gene calls are TRBV10-1 and TRBJ2-3; 10 bases map to TRBD1. V gave up 0 bases and J gave up 2 bases; unmatched junction bases: 5. There are 17 residues in the CDR3. CDR1 and CDR2 (germline): WNHNN, SYGVQD (reference sequence). This CDR3 is CASSESRTGGSTDTQYF. The CDR3 DNA reads as TGCGCCAGCAGTGAGTCAAGGACAGGGGGGTCCACAGATACGCAGTATTTT.

This clonotype was observed a handful of times. The chain combines TRBV29-1 with TRBJ2-1; D remains ambiguous. CDR1 is SQVTM, CDR2 ANQGSEA, per germline. Trimming removed 3 bases at V and 3 bases at J, with 12 bases between. The CDR3 spans 14 residues. In DNA, the CDR3 is TGCAGCGTTGAGTTGGCCAGCATCTACAATGAGCAGTTCTTC. It specifies CSVELASIYNEQFF.

The gene calls are TRBV20-1 and TRBJ2-5; possibly TRBD2 for D (5 bases). CDR1 and CDR2 from the germline V gene are DFQATT and SNEGSKA (reference sequence). CDR3 length equals 12 residues. Trimming stripped 4 bases from V and 7 bases from J, with 13 bases between. For the CDR3, the DNA is TGCAGTGCTAAACTCGCTGCGGGGACCCAGTACTTC. Encoded protein: CSAKLAAGTQYF.

The rearrangement uses TRBV20-1 and TRBJ2-7; possible D gene TRBD2, 6 bases. V gave up 3 bases and J gave up 4 bases, with 25 bases separating them. The CDR3 runs to 17 residues. Germline loops: CDR1 DFQATT, CDR2 SNEGSKA (reference sequence). The CDR3 sequence: CSASRPVASAIYYEQYF. The CDR3 DNA reads TGCAGTGCTAGTCGCCCCGTGGCTAGCGCGATCTATTACGAGCAGTACTTC.

This clonotype was detected a few times. This chain connects TRBV7-2 to TRBJ2-1; the D is unclear. V lost 1 base, J lost 3 bases, and 7 bases lay in between. In germline, CDR1 is SGHTA, CDR2 FQGNSA. This CDR3 contains 14 residues. In nucleotides, the CDR3 is TGTGCCAGCAGCTTAGTTTTCATCTACAATGAGCAGTTCTTC. This codes for CASSLVFIYNEQFF.

The chain joins TRBV21-1 to TRBJ2-3; the table gives TRBD2 as D, unverified against the DNA. TRBV21-1 is labeled a pseudogene. The CDR3 extends over 17 amino acids. In nucleotides, the CDR3 is TGTGCCAGCAGCAAAGTAGTAGATAGCGGGAGTTCAGATACGCAGTATTTT. Its protein product is CASSKVVDSGSSDTQYF.

This rearrangement joins TRBV12-3 or TRBV12-4 to TRBJ2-6, with D possibly TRBD1 on 6 matching bases. This CDR3 is built from 17 residues. V lost 3 bases and J lost 4, with 16 bases in between. CDR3 residues: CASSFSPTGTGANVLTF. As DNA, the CDR3 is TGTGCCAGCAGTTTTTCCCCCACAGGGACCGGGGCCAACGTCCTGACTTTC.

The V gene is TRBV12-5, the J gene TRBJ2-1; 11 nucleotides match TRBD2. Germline-derived CDR1 and CDR2 are LGHNT and FRNRAP. With 1 base clipped from V and 9 bases from J, the junction kept 8 bases outside the gene matches. This CDR3 spans 16 amino acids. The CDR3 nucleotides are TGTGCTAGTGGTTTGGGTCGGCTAGCGGGAGGTGGTGAGCAGTTCTTC. Translation: CASGLGRLAGGGEQFF.

V gene TRBV5-1 combines with J gene TRBJ2-1; no clear D gene. CDR3 length: 12 residues. Germline V lookup: CDR1 SGHRS, CDR2 YFSETQ. Between the trimmed V and J ends, which lost 3 bases and 16 bases, there was a span of 17 bases. This CDR3 is CASSWAGDQIFF. The DNA for the CDR3 is TGCGCCAGCAGCTGGGCAGGAGACCAGATATTCTTC.

The chain recombines TRBV27 with TRBJ2-7, with 8 bases that match TRBD2. V was clipped by 7 bases and J by 2 bases; unmatched bases: 13. The CDR3 runs to 16 residues. Germline V CDR1 and CDR2: MNHEY, SMNVEV (reference sequence). Here the CDR3 DNA reads TGTGCCAGCAAACTCAGACCGAGCGGGAGCCCCTACGAGCAGTACTTC. Protein: CASKLRPSGSPYEQYF.

The V call is TRBV2, the J call TRBJ2-3; TRBD1 aligns across 10 bases. V gave up 7 bases and J gave up 4 bases; unmatched junction bases: 5. The CDR3 covers 14 residues. Per germline, CDR1 SNHLY and CDR2 FYNNEI. The CDR3 loop is CASKDRGSADTQYF. The CDR3 DNA is TGTGCCAGCAAGGACAGGGGGTCGGCAGATACGCAGTATTTT. Full variable domain (remainder filled in from reference TRBV2 and TRBJ2-3): EPEVTQTPSHQVTQMGQEVILRCVPISNHLYFYWYRQILGQKVEFLVSFYNNEISEKSEIFDDQFSVERPDGSNFTLKIRSTKLEDSAMYFCASKDRGSADTQYFGPGTRLTVL.

This CDR3 is CSARPPELAGHYNEQFF. For the CDR3, the DNA is TGCAGTGCTAGACCCCCGGAACTAGCGGGCCACTACAATGAGCAGTTCTTC. V is TRBV20-1 and J is TRBJ2-1; TRBD2 agrees at 9 bases. The CDR3 consists of 17 residues. Germline V gives CDR1 DFQATT, CDR2 SNEGSKA (reference sequence). Trimming cost V 2 bases and J 3 bases; bases outside gene matches: 11.

This chain uses TRBV6-2 or TRBV6-3 with TRBJ2-1; 15 bases are shared with TRBD2. The CDR3 sequence is 17 residues long. The V and J ends lost 4 bases and 7 bases, in that order; junction bases with no gene match: 8. Per germline, CDR1 MNHEY and CDR2 SVGEGT. In DNA form, the CDR3 reads TGTGCCAGCAGTTTCGCCGGGACTAGCGGGAGGAAGAATGAGCAGTTCTTC. Its protein product is CASSFAGTSGRKNEQFF.

The chain links TRBV7-9 to TRBJ2-5, with D perhaps matching TRBD1 (6 bases). Germline V lookup: CDR1 SEHNR, CDR2 FQNEAQ (reference sequence). V was pared by 6 bases and J by 1 base, with 15 bases between. CDR3 size: 15 residues. This CDR3 is CASSKDSRLQETQYF. In nucleotides, the CDR3 is TGTGCCAGCAGTAAGGACAGCCGCCTCCAAGAGACCCAGTACTTC. Filled out from reference TRBV7-9 and TRBJ2-5, the complete variable domain reads DTGVSQNPRHKITKRGQNVTFRCDPISEHNRLYWYRQTLGQGPEFLTYFQNEAQLEKSRLLSDRFSAERPKGSFSTLEIQRTEQGDSAMYLCASSKDSRLQETQYFGPGTRLLVL.

This clonotype turned up a few times. The chain's CDR3 is CSARNPGAGELFF. In nucleotides, the CDR3 is TGCAGTGCTCGTAACCCCGGGGCCGGGGAGCTGTTTTTT. The genes are TRBV20-1 and TRBJ2-2, with D maybe TRBD2 (5 bases). Trimming took off 5 bases at V and 6 bases at J, with 13 bases between the two ends. Germline lookup yields CDR1 DFQATT and CDR2 SNEGSKA (reference sequence). The CDR3 totals 13 residues.

The gene calls are TRBV14 and TRBJ2-5, with D unresolved. Trimming cost V 1 base and J 4 bases, with 19 bases left between them. Germline assignment: CDR1 SGHDN and CDR2 FVKESK. CDR3 length: 17 residues. DNA of the CDR3: TGTGCCAGCAGCCAAGCCTCGTCTTGGTATAGGCGAGAGACCCAGTACTTC. It yields the protein CASSQASSWYRRETQYF.

The CDR3 reads CSAPRPGTGHTSGVQYF. DNA of the CDR3: TGCAGTGCTCCGCGTCCCGGGACAGGGCACACTAGCGGGGTGCAGTATTTT. This chain connects TRBV20-1 to TRBJ2-3; a weak D match, TRBD2 (10 bases). The CDR3 is made up of 17 amino acids. V lost 5 bases to trimming and J lost 11 bases, with 32 bases between them. CDR1 DFQATT and CDR2 SNEGSKA come from the germline V gene (reference sequence).

Only a few counts were recorded for this clonotype. The chain has TRBV10-3 and TRBJ2-1, with 11 bases identical to TRBD2. Germline CDR1 is ENHRY and CDR2 is SYGVKD. V lost 3 bases, J lost 6 bases, and 1 base stayed unmatched. This CDR3 comprises 14 residues. CDR3 residues: CAISDLAGGNEQFF. The DNA of the CDR3 is TGTGCCATCAGTGACCTAGCGGGAGGCAATGAGCAGTTCTTC.

This clonotype was counted a single time. The rearrangement joins TRBV7-2 to TRBJ2-5; D uncertain. CDR3 length: 11 amino acids. Germline-derived CDR1 and CDR2 are SGHTA and FQGNSA. Trimming pared 4 bases from V and 3 bases from J, leaving 3 bases between. DNA for the CDR3: TGTGCCAGCAGCTCAGAAGAGACCCAGTACTTC. Its protein product is CASSSEETQYF.

V and J are TRBV2 and TRBJ2-7; 8 nucleotides match TRBD2. CDR1 is SNHLY and CDR2 is FYNNEI in the germline V gene. V dropped 7 bases and J dropped 6; count of bases not matched to a gene: 5. The CDR3 totals 12 residues. The CDR3, as DNA: TGTGCCAGCAACAGACGGGAGGGCGAGCAGTACTTC. Its protein product is CASNRREGEQYF.

This chain connects TRBV2 to TRBJ2-1; 12 positions agree with TRBD2. J was trimmed by 4 bases and V by 4 bases; bases with no gene match: 2. CDR3 length: 15 residues. CDR1 is SNHLY and CDR2 is FYNNEI in the germline V gene. CDR3 DNA sequence: TGTGCCAGCAGTGCTGGGACTAGCGGGTACAATGAGCAGTTCTTC. This translates into CASSAGTSGYNEQFF.